The 6 T cell receptor beta chains presented below share a single source sample, sequenced in a study of blood T cells in healthy people across ages. A second about 7 to 12 cycle PCR used barcoded and J-beta primers. TCRdb processed the 5' RACE reads anew with MiXCR; each CDR3 protein has one entry. The sample consists of 1.6 million or so distinct CDR3 sequences, about 35% of them appearing once. Sequencing was carried out using blood. The receptors were sampled from a woman aged 25 to 39 in good health.

This clonotype was seen only a few times. The chain links TRBV20-1 to TRBJ2-3, with TRBD2 matching 7 bases. CDR1 is DFQATT and CDR2 is SNEGSKA in the germline V gene (reference sequence). This CDR3 comprises 15 residues. The J segment lost 0 bases and the V segment lost 3 bases, leaving 6 bases of the junction unmatched. The CDR3 loop is CSARETSSSTDTQYF. The CDR3 region has the DNA TGCAGTGCTAGGGAGACTAGCTCTAGCACAGATACGCAGTATTTT.

The CDR3 region is CASSSDRGRLDSTEAFF. The CDR3 DNA sequence: TGTGCCAGCAGCTCGGACAGGGGGCGCTTGGACAGCACTGAAGCTTTCTTT. The V gene is TRBV5-6, the J gene TRBJ1-1; 11 nucleotides line up with TRBD1. V lost 3 bases and J lost 4; bases outside the gene matches: 11. The CDR3 spans 17 residues. CDR1 and CDR2 from the germline V gene are SGHDT and YYEEEE.

The chain has TRBV2 and TRBJ2-7; the D gene is possibly TRBD1 (5 bases). Trimming took 11 bases from V and 5 from J, leaving 13 bases between them. This CDR3 region has 11 residues. CDR1 is SNHLY, CDR2 FYNNEI, per germline. CDR3 nucleotides: TGTGCCCAACGGCAGGGAAACGAGCAGTACTTC. This sequence encodes CAQRQGNEQYF.

This clonotype has a handful of counts. This chain connects TRBV7-9 to TRBJ2-5, with D tentatively TRBD1 (5 bases). Germline assignment: CDR1 SEHNR and CDR2 FQNEAQ (reference sequence). The CDR3 is 15 residues long. Trimming removed 4 bases at V and 0 bases at J, with 12 bases between. CDR3 residues: CASSSYDSYQETQYF. CDR3 nucleotide sequence: TGTGCCAGCAGCTCCTATGACAGCTACCAAGAGACCCAGTACTTC.

The chain carries TRBV5-1 and TRBJ1-2; TRBD1 matches 9 bases. The CDR3 has 14 residues. Germline CDR1 is SGHRS and CDR2 is YFSETQ. The trim removed 2 bases at V and 5 bases at J, leaving 4 bases unmatched. The DNA of the CDR3 is TGCGCCAGCAGCTTCCGGGACAGGGAATATGGCTACACCTTC. Translated, it gives CASSFRDREYGYTF.

The rearrangement uses TRBV19 and TRBJ1-2; D ambiguous. The CDR3 runs to 17 residues. Germline loops: CDR1 LNHDA, CDR2 SQIVND (reference sequence). Trimming left V 3 bases short and J 1 base short, with 18 bases between. The CDR3 sequence: CASSMRRTEGLNYGYTF. In DNA form, the CDR3 reads TGTGCCAGTAGTATGAGGCGAACGGAAGGCCTTAACTATGGCTACACCTTC.